A selection of T cell receptor beta chains follows, all from one sample in a study of shared clonotypes between healthy human individuals. Libraries were prepared by immunoSEQ multiplex PCR; TCRdb keeps only in-frame clonotypes and omits some of them. The sample includes about 2 million clones, just under 95% seen only once; the top ten take 0.95% to 1.5%. The source material was naive CD8+ T cells sorted from blood. All receptors come from a man younger than 35 in good health. The CDR3 runs from the conserved cysteine through the conserved F or W. D genes are given only for firm matches. For some rows the clone size is stated as once, few or many, or as a class when expanded; others skip it.

clone_size: -
v_call: TRBV6-5
j_call: TRBJ2-5
d_call: -
cdr3_nt: TGTGCCAGCACCACCGGGACGCAAGAGACCCAGTACTTC
cdr3_aa: CASTTGTQETQYF

clone_size: -
v_call: TRBV7-2
j_call: TRBJ2-7
d_call: -
cdr3_nt: TGTGCCAGCAGCCCAGCCCACGAGCAGTACTTC
cdr3_aa: CASSPAHEQYF

clone_size: -
v_call: TRBV27
j_call: TRBJ2-1
d_call: -
cdr3_nt: TGTGCCAGCAGTGGTACAGGGAAGGGGCAGTTCTTC
cdr3_aa: CASSGTGKGQFF

clone_size: -
v_call: TRBV7-9
j_call: TRBJ1-4
d_call: TRBD1
cdr3_nt: TGTGCCAGCAGCTCCGGGACAGGAGTAAATGAAAAACTGTTTTTT
cdr3_aa: CASSSGTGVNEKLFF

clone_size: -
v_call: TRBV10-1
j_call: TRBJ2-7
d_call: -
cdr3_nt: TGCGCCAGCAGTGAGAGTCAGGAAAGCTTGTACGAGCAGTACTTC
cdr3_aa: CASSESQESLYEQYF

clone_size: once
v_call: TRBV4-1
j_call: TRBJ1-5
d_call: -
cdr3_nt: TGCGCCAGCAGCCGAGAAGATCCGGGACTCAATCAGCCCCAGCATTTT
cdr3_aa: CASSREDPGLNQPQHF

clone_size: -
v_call: TRBV4-1
j_call: TRBJ1-1
d_call: -
cdr3_nt: TGCGCCAGCAGCCAAGCTCCGACGGGGTTTGAAGCTTTCTTT
cdr3_aa: CASSQAPTGFEAFF

clone_size: -
v_call: TRBV2
j_call: TRBJ2-2
d_call: -
cdr3_nt: TGTGCTCTAATGGAGCAGACCGGGGAGCTGTTTTTT
cdr3_aa: CALMEQTGELFF

clone_size: -
v_call: TRBV6-4
j_call: TRBJ2-1
d_call: -
cdr3_nt: TGTGCCAGCAGTATGACGACGGACTCCTACAATGAGCAGTTCTTC
cdr3_aa: CASSMTTDSYNEQFF

clone_size: -
v_call: TRBV7-9
j_call: TRBJ1-1
d_call: -
cdr3_nt: TGTGCCAGCAGCTATGACGGGAACACTGAAGCTTTCTTT
cdr3_aa: CASSYDGNTEAFF

clone_size: -
v_call: TRBV4-3
j_call: TRBJ1-4
d_call: -
cdr3_nt: TGCGCCAGCAGCCCATCCGGTCAAGACAGGGAAAAACTGTTTTTT
cdr3_aa: CASSPSGQDREKLFF

clone_size: -
v_call: TRBV11-2
j_call: TRBJ2-4
d_call: TRBD2
cdr3_nt: TGTGCCAGCAGCCCAAGGTCTAGCGGGATAGCCAAAAACATTCAGTACTTC
cdr3_aa: CASSPRSSGIAKNIQYF

clone_size: -
v_call: TRBV30
j_call: TRBJ2-7
d_call: -
cdr3_nt: TGTGCCTGGAGTGTAGTAGGTGGTTTCTACGAGCAGTACTTC
cdr3_aa: CAWSVVGGFYEQYF

clone_size: -
v_call: TRBV5-3
j_call: TRBJ1-1
d_call: TRBD1
cdr3_nt: TGTGCCAGAAGCTTAGGACAGGGGGAGTTACCCCATACCATGAACACTGAAGCTTTCTTT
cdr3_aa: CARSLGQGELPHTMNTEAFF

clone_size: -
v_call: TRBV5-6
j_call: TRBJ1-2
d_call: -
cdr3_nt: TGTGCCAGCGGGCTCATCGGGGGCTACACCTTC
cdr3_aa: CASGLIGGYTF

clone_size: -
v_call: TRBV7-9
j_call: TRBJ2-7
d_call: -
cdr3_nt: TGTGCCAGCAGCTTCGACAGCCACGAGCAGTACTTC
cdr3_aa: CASSFDSHEQYF

clone_size: -
v_call: TRBV30
j_call: TRBJ2-3
d_call: TRBD2
cdr3_nt: TGTGCCTGGAGTGTCGCGGGGCTAGCGGGAGAGGGTAGCACAGATACGCAGTATTTT
cdr3_aa: CAWSVAGLAGEGSTDTQYF

clone_size: -
v_call: TRBV27
j_call: TRBJ2-1
d_call: TRBD2
cdr3_nt: TGTGCCAGCAGTTTAGTAGGACTAGCGACAATAGAGCAGTTCTTC
cdr3_aa: CASSLVGLATIEQFF

clone_size: -
v_call: TRBV6-6
j_call: TRBJ2-5
d_call: TRBD2
cdr3_nt: TGTGCCAGCAGTATAGCGGGGGTTCAAGAGACCCAGTACTTC
cdr3_aa: CASSIAGVQETQYF

clone_size: -
v_call: TRBV7-9
j_call: TRBJ2-5
d_call: TRBD1
cdr3_nt: TGTGCCAGCAGCGAGGAGACAGGGGGCAGGGAGACCCAGTACTTC
cdr3_aa: CASSEETGGRETQYF

clone_size: -
v_call: TRBV7-9
j_call: TRBJ2-7
d_call: TRBD1
cdr3_nt: TGTGCCAGCACCATCGGACAGGGGGCATTGTACGAGCAGTACTTC
cdr3_aa: CASTIGQGALYEQYF

clone_size: -
v_call: TRBV4-3
j_call: TRBJ2-7
d_call: -
cdr3_nt: TGCGCCAGCAGCCAAGATCCCGATAGCTCCTACGAGCAGTACTTC
cdr3_aa: CASSQDPDSSYEQYF

clone_size: once
v_call: TRBV7-8
j_call: TRBJ2-1
d_call: -
cdr3_nt: TGTGCCAGCAGCTTAGCGAGGGGGGGAGACTCCTACAATGAGCAGTTCTTC
cdr3_aa: CASSLARGGDSYNEQFF

clone_size: -
v_call: TRBV9
j_call: TRBJ2-3
d_call: -
cdr3_nt: TGTGCCAGCAGCGTTAGCGGCTCTAGCACAGATACGCAGTATTTT
cdr3_aa: CASSVSGSSTDTQYF

clone_size: -
v_call: TRBV5-8
j_call: TRBJ2-7
d_call: TRBD1
cdr3_nt: TGTGCCAGCATGGCCGGGACAGGGGGCTACGAGCAGTACTTC
cdr3_aa: CASMAGTGGYEQYF

clone_size: -
v_call: TRBV11-1
j_call: TRBJ2-5
d_call: -
cdr3_nt: TGTGCCAGCAGCTTAGCGGATCTGAGTGAGGTAGAGACCCAGTACTTC
cdr3_aa: CASSLADLSEVETQYF

clone_size: -
v_call: TRBV7-9
j_call: TRBJ2-7
d_call: TRBD1
cdr3_nt: TGTGCCAGCAGCCTCGTAGACGTCCTGACAGGGGGCCCGTACGAGCAGTACTTC
cdr3_aa: CASSLVDVLTGGPYEQYF

clone_size: -
v_call: TRBV2
j_call: TRBJ2-7
d_call: -
cdr3_nt: TGTGCCAGCAATGGTCCGGGCCTCTCCTACGAGCAGTACTTC
cdr3_aa: CASNGPGLSYEQYF

clone_size: -
v_call: TRBV5-4
j_call: TRBJ2-7
d_call: TRBD1
cdr3_nt: TGTGCCAGCAGCTTGGGGGACAGCTCCTACGAGCAGTACTTC
cdr3_aa: CASSLGDSSYEQYF

clone_size: -
v_call: TRBV5-1
j_call: TRBJ2-2
d_call: -
cdr3_nt: TGCGCCAGCAGCTTGGATAAAGCGGGCACCGGGGAGCTGTTTTTT
cdr3_aa: CASSLDKAGTGELFF

clone_size: -
v_call: TRBV7-3
j_call: TRBJ2-3
d_call: -
cdr3_nt: TGTGCCAGCAGCTTAGGCCTAGCAGATACGCAGTATTTT
cdr3_aa: CASSLGLADTQYF

clone_size: -
v_call: TRBV7-9
j_call: TRBJ2-7
d_call: -
cdr3_nt: TGTGCCAGCAGCTTAGTGTTGAGCCCCCCCATCGACGAGCAGTACTTC
cdr3_aa: CASSLVLSPPIDEQYF

clone_size: -
v_call: TRBV9
j_call: TRBJ1-2
d_call: -
cdr3_nt: TGTGCCAGCAGCGGAAGTGAGGAAGGCTACACCTTC
cdr3_aa: CASSGSEEGYTF

clone_size: -
v_call: TRBV16
j_call: TRBJ2-2
d_call: -
cdr3_nt: TGTGCCAGCAGCGAGGGGCCCGGGGAGCTGTTTTTT
cdr3_aa: CASSEGPGELFF

clone_size: -
v_call: TRBV29-1
j_call: TRBJ1-2
d_call: -
cdr3_nt: TGCAGCGTATATACAGGGTATCTCTATGGCTACACCTTC
cdr3_aa: CSVYTGYLYGYTF

clone_size: -
v_call: TRBV5-1
j_call: TRBJ2-1
d_call: -
cdr3_nt: TGCGCCAGCAGCTTGAGGGACTACAATGAGCAGTTCTTC
cdr3_aa: CASSLRDYNEQFF

clone_size: -
v_call: TRBV7-9
j_call: TRBJ2-7
d_call: -
cdr3_nt: TGTGCCAGCAGCTTGTCCCGGGACATCGTCGAGCAGTACTTC
cdr3_aa: CASSLSRDIVEQYF

clone_size: -
v_call: TRBV7-9
j_call: TRBJ1-4
d_call: -
cdr3_nt: TGTGCCAGCAGCTTAACGCCGGATGAAAAACTGTTTTTT
cdr3_aa: CASSLTPDEKLFF

clone_size: -
v_call: TRBV6-6
j_call: TRBJ2-3
d_call: TRBD1
cdr3_nt: TGTGCCAGCAGAGCAGGGGGCACGGCCTATAATACGCAGTATTTT
cdr3_aa: CASRAGGTAYNTQYF

clone_size: -
v_call: TRBV4-1
j_call: TRBJ2-7
d_call: TRBD2
cdr3_nt: TGCGCCAGCAGCCAAAAAGCGGGAGGAGTCTACGAGCAGTACTTC
cdr3_aa: CASSQKAGGVYEQYF

clone_size: -
v_call: TRBV6-5
j_call: TRBJ2-1
d_call: TRBD2
cdr3_nt: TGTGCCAGCAGTTGGGGTAGCGGGTATGAGCAGTTCTTC
cdr3_aa: CASSWGSGYEQFF

clone_size: -
v_call: TRBV2
j_call: TRBJ2-7
d_call: TRBD2
cdr3_nt: TGTGCCAGCAGTGAAATCACGGCGGGAGGGACATACGAGCAGTACTTC
cdr3_aa: CASSEITAGGTYEQYF

clone_size: -
v_call: TRBV6-6
j_call: TRBJ2-7
d_call: -
cdr3_nt: TGTGCCAGCAGTTACTCAGGGGTCTCCTACGAGCAGTACTTC
cdr3_aa: CASSYSGVSYEQYF

clone_size: -
v_call: TRBV27
j_call: TRBJ2-7
d_call: TRBD1
cdr3_nt: TGTGCCAGCAGTCCCTGGGACAGCTCCTACGAGCAGTACTTC
cdr3_aa: CASSPWDSSYEQYF

clone_size: -
v_call: TRBV6-1
j_call: TRBJ2-7
d_call: -
cdr3_nt: TGTGCCAGCAGTTTACAGCCGGGTGTGTACGAGCAGTACTTC
cdr3_aa: CASSLQPGVYEQYF

clone_size: -
v_call: TRBV30
j_call: TRBJ2-7
d_call: -
cdr3_nt: TGTGCCTGGAGTTTAGGGGGGGGCTACGAGCAGTACTTC
cdr3_aa: CAWSLGGGYEQYF

clone_size: -
v_call: TRBV7-9
j_call: TRBJ1-2
d_call: -
cdr3_nt: TGTGCCAGCAGCGGTGGAGGTAACTATGGCTACACCTTC
cdr3_aa: CASSGGGNYGYTF

clone_size: -
v_call: TRBV28
j_call: TRBJ2-1
d_call: -
cdr3_nt: TGTGCCAGCAGTTCGGATGAGCAGTTCTTC
cdr3_aa: CASSSDEQFF

clone_size: -
v_call: TRBV27
j_call: TRBJ2-7
d_call: TRBD1
cdr3_nt: TGTGCCAGCAGCCCCCGGGACAGCTATAGCTCCTACGAGCAGTACTTC
cdr3_aa: CASSPRDSYSSYEQYF

clone_size: few
v_call: TRBV6-5
j_call: TRBJ1-2
d_call: -
cdr3_nt: TGTGCCAGCATATCGATCGGAGGGTATGGCTACACCTTC
cdr3_aa: CASISIGGYGYTF

clone_size: -
v_call: TRBV5-4
j_call: TRBJ2-1
d_call: -
cdr3_nt: TGTGCCAGCAGTATTTGGGACCTAAGCTCCTACAATGAGCAGTTCTTC
cdr3_aa: CASSIWDLSSYNEQFF